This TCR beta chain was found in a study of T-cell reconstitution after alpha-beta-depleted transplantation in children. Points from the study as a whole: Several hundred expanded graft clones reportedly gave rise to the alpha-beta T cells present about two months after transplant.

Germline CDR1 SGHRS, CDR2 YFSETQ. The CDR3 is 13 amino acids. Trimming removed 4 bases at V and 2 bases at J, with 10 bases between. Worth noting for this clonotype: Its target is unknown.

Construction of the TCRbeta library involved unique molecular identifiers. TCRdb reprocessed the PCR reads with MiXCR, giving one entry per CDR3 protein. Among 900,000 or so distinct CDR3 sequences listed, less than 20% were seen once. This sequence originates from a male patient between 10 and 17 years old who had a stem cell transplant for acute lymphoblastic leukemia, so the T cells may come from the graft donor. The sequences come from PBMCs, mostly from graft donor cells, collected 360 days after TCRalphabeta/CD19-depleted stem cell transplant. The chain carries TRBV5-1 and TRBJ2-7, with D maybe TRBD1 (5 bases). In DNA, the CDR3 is TGCGCCAGCAGCGGGGCCGGTCCCTACGAGCAGTACTTC. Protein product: CASSGAGPYEQYF.